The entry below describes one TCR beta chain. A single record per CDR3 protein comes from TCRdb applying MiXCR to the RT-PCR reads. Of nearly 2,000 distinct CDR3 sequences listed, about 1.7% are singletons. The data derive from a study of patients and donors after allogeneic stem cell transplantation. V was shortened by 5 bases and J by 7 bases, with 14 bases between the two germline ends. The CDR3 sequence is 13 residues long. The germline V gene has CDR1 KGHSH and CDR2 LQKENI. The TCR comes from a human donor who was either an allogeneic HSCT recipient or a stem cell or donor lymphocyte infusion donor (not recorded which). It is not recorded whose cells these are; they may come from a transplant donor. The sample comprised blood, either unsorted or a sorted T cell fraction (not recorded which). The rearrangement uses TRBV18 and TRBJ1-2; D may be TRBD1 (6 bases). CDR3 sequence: CASSLQTGGGYTF. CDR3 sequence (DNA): TGTGCCAGCTCATTACAGACAGGCGGTGGCTACACCTTC.